This T cell receptor (beta chain) comes out of a study of T cell changes during pregnancy in multiple sclerosis (dated by TCRdb to about 2019). With respect to the entire study: Changes in the T cell repertoire over the course of pregnancy were examined in this study in women with multiple sclerosis.

For this clone: Its recognized antigen is unknown. One base away there is no much larger clone; base qualities are not given.

To prepare the library, the immunoSEQ multiplex PCR assay was applied. The source is immuneACCESS, and TCRdb retained only in-frame sequences with V and J called. Part of the clones is not carried over; for the studies checked, unresolved V genes explain less than half of this, and the remainder is unexplained. This sample lists fewer than 45,000 clones; about 92% were detected once. 9% to 10% of the sample belongs to the ten largest clones. This clonotype was sampled from a female donor with multiple sclerosis, enrolled in a pregnancy study. The sample consisted of CD8+ T cells from peripheral blood mononuclear cells, taken in the first trimester of pregnancy.

The sequenced DNA: TGTGCCAGCAGCAATTATGTTGGGAGAGCGGACACTGAAGCTTTCTTT. This translates into CASSNYVGRADTEAFF. Recombination joined TRBV7-6 with TRBJ1-1, with the D gene not confidently named. From cysteine to phenylalanine, the CDR3 is 16 amino acids long. Only the CDR3 DNA stays, 48 bases, in frame from base 1. Taken from the germline V gene, the CDR1 and CDR2 loops are SGHVS and FNYEAQ. A distance of 19 bases separates the germline ends of V and J, which lose 5 bases and 3 bases respectively.